These 32 T cell receptor beta chains came from one sample sequenced in a study of blood T cell repertoires in COVID-19 (dated by TCRdb to 2018 to 2021). Library creation used the immunoSEQ multiplex PCR assay. TCRdb limited this immuneACCESS table to in-frame rearrangements with V and J called. A share of clones is missing; checked studies link under half to unresolved V genes, and the rest is unexplained. The sample has 120,000 or so clones on record, almost 90% of them singletons. The ten top clones hold roughly 1% of the sample. Sequencing input: peripheral blood. The receptors derive from a woman aged 50 to 65 with active or convalescent COVID-19.

This clone came up a few times. The chain uses TRBV6-5 and TRBJ1-5; 7 bases agree with TRBD1. Per the germline V gene, CDR1 is MNHEY and CDR2 is SVGAGI. The CDR3 is 14 amino acids. The V segment lost 10 bases and the J segment 1 base; nucleotides outside the gene matches: 7. This CDR3 is CATRDRLSNQPQHF. DNA for the CDR3: TGTGCCACCCGGGACAGACTAAGCAATCAGCCCCAGCATTTT.

The rearrangement joins TRBV24-1 to TRBJ2-1; TRBD2 might be the D (5 bases). V was pared by 5 bases and J by 5 bases, with 9 bases between. CDR3 size: 13 residues. Per the germline V gene, CDR1 is KGHDR and CDR2 is SFDVKD. The chain's CDR3 is CATSGGPHNEQFF. The CDR3 DNA reads as TGTGCCACCAGTGGAGGGCCCCACAATGAGCAGTTCTTC.

J is TRBJ2-2 and V is TRBV28; D gene ambiguous. Germline-derived CDR1 and CDR2 are MDHEN and SYDVKM. V was shortened by 2 bases and J by 3 bases, with 16 bases between the two germline ends. The CDR3 is made up of 17 amino acids. Here the CDR3 reads CASSLAVRSSHTGELFF. The CDR3 coding sequence is TGTGCCAGCAGTTTAGCCGTAAGGAGCTCCCACACCGGGGAGCTGTTTTTT.

V and J are TRBV28 and TRBJ2-3; no firm D call. Germline V gene data show CDR1 as MDHEN and CDR2 as SYDVKM. Between the trimmed V and J ends, which lost 2 bases and 5 bases, there was a span of 8 bases. CDR3 length equals 13 residues. CDR3 DNA sequence: TGTGCCAGCAGTTTACCTACCCTAGATACGCAGTATTTT. It translates to CASSLPTLDTQYF.

The genes are TRBV7-2 and TRBJ2-3; 8 nucleotides agree with TRBD2. The CDR3 sequence is 15 residues long. Germline lookup yields CDR1 SGHTA and CDR2 FQGNSA. Trimming removed 5 bases from V and 3 bases from J; junction bases left unmatched: 7. The CDR3 DNA reads TGTGCCAGCAGCCCGGGGACTAGGGGAACAGATACGCAGTATTTT. Its translation: CASSPGTRGTDTQYF.

This clone was counted a single time. J is TRBJ1-2 and V is TRBV28, with 7 positions matching TRBD1. With V trimmed by 6 bases and J by 8 bases, 15 bases remained unmatched. Germline V gene data show CDR1 as MDHEN and CDR2 as SYDVKM. The CDR3 consists of 15 residues. The CDR3 reads CASSQRQGPLGGYTF. The DNA of the CDR3 is TGTGCCAGCAGCCAACGACAGGGCCCTCTAGGGGGCTACACCTTC.

This rearrangement joins TRBV7-9 to TRBJ2-3; D gene ambiguous. This CDR3 is 16 amino acids long. V was pared by 0 bases and J by 2 bases, with 12 bases between. Looked up from germline, CDR1 is SEHNR and CDR2 is FQNEAQ (reference sequence). The CDR3 bases are TGTGCCAGCAGCTTAGCACTGGGCGTGATCACAGATACGCAGTATTTT. It encodes CASSLALGVITDTQYF.

The rearrangement links TRBV2 to TRBJ2-5, with D possibly TRBD1 on 5 matching bases. The CDR3 covers 11 residues. The V end lost 7 bases, the J end lost 3 bases, and 6 bases lay between the germline ends. Germline V gene data show CDR1 as SNHLY and CDR2 as FYNNEI. CDR3 residues: CASTREETQYF. The CDR3 region has the DNA TGTGCCAGCACCAGGGAAGAGACCCAGTACTTC.

The chain is built from TRBV10-3 and TRBJ2-1; D possibly corresponds to TRBD2 (6 bases). Germline V CDR1 and CDR2: ENHRY, SYGVKD. The CDR3 contains 14 residues. Trimming took off 4 bases at V and 1 base at J, with 8 bases between the two ends. The CDR3 nucleotides are TGTGCCATCAGTGGGGGGGTTTCCTACAATGAGCAGTTCTTC. Translation gives CAISGGVSYNEQFF.

The rearrangement uses TRBV4-3 and TRBJ1-1; D possibly corresponds to TRBD1 (6 bases). CDR1 LGHNA and CDR2 YSLEER come from the germline V gene. Trimming pared 0 bases from V and 0 bases from J, leaving 11 bases between. CDR3 length: 16 residues. CDR3 sequence reads: CASSQDPTGMNTEAFF. The CDR3 DNA is TGCGCCAGCAGCCAAGATCCCACAGGGATGAACACTGAAGCTTTCTTT.

The sample holds a few counts of this clone. The CDR3 DNA reads as TGTGCCAGCTCAACACGCGGGAGGATCCCCTACGAGCAGTACTTC. This encodes CASSTRGRIPYEQYF. The rearrangement links TRBV18 to TRBJ2-7; 8 nucleotides align to TRBD2. The CDR3 contains 15 residues. After removal of 5 bases from V and 2 bases from J, the junction contained 8 bases not matched to a gene. Germline assignment: CDR1 KGHSH and CDR2 LQKENI.

This clone was recorded only once. The CDR3 loop reads CASSFGGETQYF. The CDR3 DNA reads as TGTGCCAGCAGCTTTGGGGGGGAGACCCAGTACTTC. The chain employs TRBV7-9 and TRBJ2-5, with a weak D call TRBD2 (6 bases). Germline values: CDR1 SEHNR, CDR2 FQNEAQ (reference sequence). CDR3 length: 12 residues. The germline V and J ends were trimmed by 3 bases and 5 bases, with 7 bases remaining between them.

This clone appeared a single time. DNA of the CDR3: TGCAGCGTTGAACTAACAGGCTTCTACGAGCAGTACTTC. Translation: CSVELTGFYEQYF. This chain connects TRBV29-1 to TRBJ2-7, with D possibly matching TRBD1 (5 bases). The germline V and J ends were trimmed by 2 bases and 3 bases, with 11 bases remaining between them. CDR1 SQVTM and CDR2 ANQGSEA come from the germline V gene. The CDR3 has 13 residues.

The chain uses TRBV7-2 and TRBJ2-3; unclear D gene. Germline CDR1 is SGHTA and CDR2 is FQGNSA. V lost 1 base, J lost 6 bases, and 8 bases lay in between. The CDR3 is made up of 13 amino acids. The chain's CDR3 is CASSLGASDTQYF. The CDR3 DNA follows: TGTGCCAGCAGCTTAGGGGCTTCTGATACGCAGTATTTT.

The chain carries TRBV12-3 or TRBV12-4 and TRBJ1-1; maybe TRBD1 (5 bases). The ends were cut back, 3 bases at V and 10 bases at J, with 15 bases in the middle. The CDR3 runs 13 residues. CDR3 in amino acids: CASSFGGVRVAFF. CDR3 nucleotide sequence: TGTGCCAGCAGTTTCGGGGGGGTTAGGGTAGCTTTCTTT.

Written as DNA, the CDR3 is TGTGCCAGCAGCTTTTCAGGGAATCAGCCCCAGCATTTT. Amino acid sequence: CASSFSGNQPQHF. The rearrangement uses TRBV7-2 and TRBJ1-5, with a weak D call TRBD1 (5 bases). The length of the CDR3 is 13 residues. V shed 3 bases and J shed 4 bases, with 7 bases lying between them. Per the germline V gene, CDR1 is SGHTA and CDR2 is FQGNSA.

The chain uses TRBV7-8 and TRBJ1-1; weak D call: TRBD1 (6 bases). The germline V and J ends were trimmed by 2 bases and 0 bases, with 13 bases remaining between them. Germline values: CDR1 SGHVS, CDR2 FQNEAQ. This CDR3 contains 16 residues. The CDR3 reads CASSLNRAIMNTEAFF. The CDR3 DNA reads TGTGCCAGCAGCTTAAACAGGGCCATTATGAACACTGAAGCTTTCTTT.

On this clone: Other DNA sequences in this sample translate to the same CDR3. The chain joins TRBV7-9 to TRBJ2-1, with a possible D match to TRBD2 (6 bases). Germline V lookup: CDR1 SEHNR, CDR2 FQNEAQ (reference sequence). Between the trimmed V and J ends, which lost 2 bases and 7 bases, there was a span of 15 bases. This CDR3 has 15 residues. CDR3 DNA sequence: TGTGCCAGCAGCTTATCGGGAGATTGGGGGAATGAGCAGTTCTTC. It is translated as CASSLSGDWGNEQFF.

The chain combines TRBV6-2 or TRBV6-3 with TRBJ2-3; 9 positions match TRBD2. CDR1 is MNHEY, CDR2 SVGEGT, per germline. J gave up 5 bases and V 0 bases, and 12 bases lay outside the gene matches. CDR3 size: 18 residues. The CDR3 nucleotides read TGTGCCAGCAGTTACTCGTCAGAAAAGCGGGAGGTGGGAGATACGCAGTATTTT. Protein: CASSYSSEKREVGDTQYF.

This clone showed up just once. The chain couples TRBV6-2 or TRBV6-3 to TRBJ2-5, with 7 nucleotides matching TRBD2. V shed 2 bases and J 2 bases; nucleotides not matched to a gene: 2. Germline V gene lookup returns CDR1 MNHEY and CDR2 SVGEGT. CDR3 size: 14 residues. CDR3 DNA sequence: TGTGCCAGCAGTTACGGGACTATACAAGAGACCCAGTACTTC. It yields the protein CASSYGTIQETQYF.

This chain uses TRBV5-1 with TRBJ1-1; tentative D call: TRBD1 (6 bases). CDR3 size: 13 residues. In germline, CDR1 is SGHRS, CDR2 YFSETQ. The germline V and J ends were trimmed by 0 bases and 7 bases, with 10 bases remaining between them. In DNA form, the CDR3 reads TGCGCCAGCAGCTTGGCCCAGGGGATTGAAGCTTTCTTT. Translating gives CASSLAQGIEAFF.

The V and J genes are TRBV28 and TRBJ2-5; D call uncertain. The CDR3 loop spans 14 amino acids. V dropped 5 bases and J dropped 7 bases, with 17 bases sitting between them. The V gene's germline CDR1 is MDHEN and CDR2 SYDVKM. CDR3 in amino acids: CASSTGFSGATQYF. The CDR3 region has the DNA TGTGCCAGCAGTACTGGGTTCTCCGGAGCGACCCAGTACTTC.

This clone was counted a single time. The chain has TRBV29-1 and TRBJ2-3, with 9 positions matching TRBD2. Germline assignment: CDR1 SQVTM and CDR2 ANQGSEA. The J segment lost 2 bases and the V segment lost 6 bases, leaving 6 bases of the junction unmatched. The CDR3 runs to 14 residues. DNA for the CDR3: TGCAGCGTCCTGACTAGCGGACTCACAGATACGCAGTATTTT. Its translation is CSVLTSGLTDTQYF.

This chain uses TRBV6-2 or TRBV6-3 with TRBJ2-7; TRBD1 is a possible D gene (5 bases). CDR3 length equals 15 residues. CDR1 MNHEY and CDR2 SVGEGT come from the germline V gene. V lost 6 bases to trimming and J lost 3 bases, with 18 bases between them. The CDR3 spells CASSPRQGYSYEQYF. CDR3 DNA sequence: TGTGCCAGCAGCCCCCGGCAGGGCTATAGCTACGAGCAGTACTTC.

The J gene is TRBJ2-7, the V gene TRBV12-3 or TRBV12-4, with 9 bases identical to TRBD1. This CDR3 contains 13 residues. V gave up 5 bases and J gave up 12 bases; unmatched junction bases: 11. The CDR3 coding sequence is TGTGCCAGCAGTATGGGACAGGGTTCCCCCTTGTACTTC. This codes for CASSMGQGSPLYF.

V and J are TRBV7-6 and TRBJ2-3; D is perhaps TRBD2 (5 bases). This CDR3 is built from 11 residues. Germline CDR1 and CDR2: SGHVS and FNYEAQ. The germline V and J ends were trimmed by 5 bases and 7 bases, with 7 bases remaining between them. This CDR3 reads CASSGENTQYF. In DNA form, the CDR3 reads TGTGCCAGCAGCGGGGAGAATACGCAGTATTTT.

The genes are TRBV25-1 and TRBJ2-7; the match to TRBD1 covers 7 bases. The CDR3 consists of 14 residues. Germline CDR1 is MGHDK and CDR2 is SYGVNS. Germline trimming cut 0 bases from V and 7 bases from J; bases unmatched to any gene: 6. CDR3 region: CASSEYGQGEEQYF. CDR3 in DNA: TGTGCCAGCAGTGAATACGGGCAGGGGGAAGAGCAGTACTTC.

The gene calls are TRBV7-2 and TRBJ1-2; 8 nucleotides line up with TRBD1. The length of the CDR3 is 11 residues. Germline V gives CDR1 SGHTA, CDR2 FQGNSA. The J segment lost 12 bases and the V segment lost 4 bases, leaving 4 bases of the junction unmatched. CDR3 bases: TGTGCCAGCAGCTCCGGACAGGGCAACACCTTC. Translating it yields CASSSGQGNTF.

The chain links TRBV9 to TRBJ1-6; TRBD1 aligns across 10 bases. Germline V CDR1 and CDR2: SGDLS, YYNGEE. The V and J ends lost 1 base and 8 bases, in that order; junction bases with no gene match: 3. The CDR3 runs to 15 residues. The CDR3 reads CASSVTGQGDSPLHF. CDR3 nucleotide sequence: TGTGCCAGCAGCGTAACAGGACAGGGGGATTCACCCCTCCACTTT.

The chain combines TRBV19 with TRBJ2-7; a weak D match, TRBD1 (6 bases). The germline CDR1 and CDR2 sequences are LNHDA and SQIVND (reference sequence). The CDR3 contains 14 residues. The ends were cut back, 2 bases at V and 5 bases at J, with 13 bases in the middle. The CDR3 DNA is TGTGCCAGTAGTATACAGGGGAGAAACGACGAGCAGTACTTC. Translated, it gives CASSIQGRNDEQYF.

This chain connects TRBV28 to TRBJ2-7; 8 nucleotides align to TRBD2. V was clipped by 5 bases and J by 6 bases; unmatched bases: 6. Germline loops: CDR1 MDHEN, CDR2 SYDVKM. This CDR3 has 13 residues. The CDR3 bases are TGTGCCAGCAGTATAGCGGGGACCCGCGAGCAGTACTTC. Translation: CASSIAGTREQYF.

The V and J genes are TRBV19 and TRBJ1-1; the D is unclear. CDR3 length: 15 residues. With 5 bases removed from V and 0 bases from J, the gap between germline ends came to 13 bases. The V gene's germline CDR1 is LNHDA and CDR2 SQIVND (reference sequence). Here the CDR3 DNA reads TGTGCCAGTAGTCCAAGGAAGGAGGTGAACACTGAAGCTTTCTTT. It translates to CASSPRKEVNTEAFF.